This TCR beta chain is from a study of blood T cell repertoires in COVID-19. Sequencing was performed with immunoSEQ multiplex PCR; in TCRdb, only in-frame clones are kept and a portion is missing. The table shows 250,000 to 350,000 clones, with around 90% occurring only once. This receptor was obtained from a woman aged 40 to 55 who had recovered from COVID-19. What was sequenced was peripheral blood.

CDR3 amino acids: CASSKRGYRDFTPYPTEAFF. The CDR3 DNA is TGTGCCAGCAGCAAACGGGGCTACAGGGATTTTACTCCCTATCCCACTGAAGCTTTCTTT. V usage is TRBV21-1 and J usage is TRBJ1-1; TRBD1 reflects the table's D call only, with no check against the DNA. TRBV21-1 is an annotated pseudogene. This CDR3 contains 20 residues.